Presented here are 11 T cell receptor beta chains from one specimen sequenced in a study of T cells expressing NK-cell markers. TCRdb reprocessed the 5' RACE reads and reports one entry per CDR3 protein, with no DNA. This table holds about 400,000 distinct CDR3 sequences. Sequencing was done on a sample of blood T cells: a sorted CD56 or NKG2C T cell subset, CD4+ or CD8+ T cells, or bulk PBMC T cells (not recorded which). The receptors come from a woman aged 45-65 years in good health.

V usage is TRBV5-1 and J usage is TRBJ2-1. Germline V CDR1 and CDR2: SGHRS, YFSETQ. CDR3 length equals 13 residues. CDR3 sequence: CASSLASSIEQFF.

The V and J genes are TRBV4-2 and TRBJ2-3; TCRdb's D call of TRBD1 is untestable without DNA. CDR1 and CDR2 (germline): LGHNA, YNFKEQ. The CDR3 is made up of 16 amino acids. CDR3 sequence: CASSQDWGREADTQYF.

This chain uses TRBV29-1 with TRBJ1-1; TCRdb's assignment of TRBD1 cannot be checked, as there is no DNA. Germline V gene lookup returns CDR1 SQVTM and CDR2 ANQGSEA. The CDR3 has 14 residues. CDR3 sequence reads: CSVLTGGILRGAFF.

This chain uses TRBV5-1 with TRBJ2-1. Germline V lookup: CDR1 SGHRS, CDR2 YFSETQ. The CDR3 extends over 15 amino acids. The chain's CDR3 is CASSLVGQTINEQFF.

The chain uses TRBV10-2 and TRBJ2-2; TCRdb's D gene call, TRBD2, goes unchecked for lack of DNA. This CDR3 has 15 residues. Germline assignment: CDR1 WSHSY and CDR2 SAAADI. The CDR3 protein is CASSVLGGTTGELFF.

This sequence joins TRBV28 and TRBJ2-4; TCRdb reports TRBD1, a call that lacks DNA to check it against. Germline lookup yields CDR1 MDHEN and CDR2 SYDVKM. This CDR3 has 14 amino acids. CDR3 region: CASSGTGGGDIQYF.

The chain links TRBV10-2 to TRBJ2-3; TCRdb's assignment of TRBD2 cannot be checked, as there is no DNA. Germline CDR1 reads WSHSY; CDR2 reads SAAADI. The CDR3 is 14 amino acids. CDR3 region: CASRGVLSTDTQYF.

The chain links TRBV14 to TRBJ1-4; TCRdb lists TRBD1, though no DNA is available to test this call. The CDR3 has 16 amino acids. CDR1 SGHDN and CDR2 FVKESK come from the germline V gene. CDR3 sequence reads: CASSQVGGRINEKLFF.

The rearrangement links TRBV29-1 to TRBJ2-3; TCRdb proposes TRBD1, but this gene call is untestable without DNA. The CDR3 sequence is 14 residues long. CDR1 is SQVTM and CDR2 is ANQGSEA in the germline V gene. The CDR3 protein is CSVDQGSGTDTQYF.

This chain connects TRBV2 to TRBJ1-6. The germline CDR1 and CDR2 sequences are SNHLY and FYNNEI. The CDR3 spans 12 residues. CDR3 region: CASLDSNSPLHF.

The genes are TRBV24-1 and TRBJ2-5; TCRdb's assignment of TRBD1 cannot be checked, as there is no DNA. The germline CDR1 and CDR2 sequences are KGHDR and SFDVKD. There are 14 residues in the CDR3. CDR3 amino acids: CATSGGAELETQYF.